This T cell receptor (beta chain) was identified during a study of blood T cell repertoires in COVID-19. Overall study: Spain, Italy and the United States supplied samples that represented acute and convalescent COVID-19. PBMCs, B-cell-depleted T cells, or T cells provided the cDNA or gDNA that made up the material.

Original processing methods: Reference gene primers were amplified, and this amplification served to estimate nucleated cell counts. Sequencing was performed with immunoSEQ multiplex PCR; in TCRdb, only in-frame clones are kept and a portion is missing. Clone size and V and J calls were adopted from that table, with D and trimming inferred from the DNA. The table shows about 140,000 clones, with 77% occurring only once. This receptor was identified in a woman aged 50 to 60 with active or convalescent COVID-19. Sequences were obtained from peripheral blood.

CDR3 sequence (DNA): TGTGCCAGCAGTGAAAACCGGGGATGGGGCTACGAGCAGTACTTC. The encoded protein is CASSENRGWGYEQYF. This chain connects TRBV25-1 to TRBJ2-7, with D maybe TRBD2 (5 bases). This CDR3 has 15 amino acids. V lost 2 bases, J lost 3 bases, and 14 bases lay in between. Germline values: CDR1 MGHDK, CDR2 SYGVNS.